This entry lists 6 T cell receptor beta chains sequenced from one sample in a study of blood T cell repertoires in COVID-19. Generated by immunoSEQ multiplex PCR, the TCRdb table keeps only in-frame clones and is missing some. The table records about 230,000 clones, 84% of them present only once. Sequencing input: peripheral blood. These receptors were collected from a woman older than 75 with active or convalescent COVID-19.

In this sample, this clone turned up a few times. The chain uses TRBV7-9 and TRBJ2-7, with 12 bases matching TRBD2. The V segment lost 2 bases and the J segment 2 bases; nucleotides outside the gene matches: 4. Germline-derived CDR1 and CDR2 are SEHNR and FQNEAQ (reference sequence). The CDR3 is 16 amino acids. This CDR3 reads CASSLWTSGDPYEQYF. DNA of the CDR3: TGTGCCAGCAGCTTATGGACTAGCGGGGACCCCTACGAGCAGTACTTC.

V gene TRBV6-5 combines with J gene TRBJ2-5, with a possible D match to TRBD2 (5 bases). Germline V CDR1 and CDR2: MNHEY, SVGAGI. This CDR3 comprises 14 residues. Trimming cost V 2 bases and J 5 bases, with 12 bases left between them. The CDR3 is CASSYGVPGETQYF. The CDR3 bases are TGTGCCAGCAGTTACGGAGTCCCGGGGGAGACCCAGTACTTC.

CDR3 sequence reads: CASSDINRGSDGYTF. The CDR3 DNA is TGTGCCAGCAGTGATATTAACAGGGGGAGCGATGGCTACACCTTC. The gene calls are TRBV2 and TRBJ1-2; 8 positions match TRBD1. Germline V CDR1 and CDR2: SNHLY, FYNNEI. The CDR3 is made up of 15 amino acids. V shed 3 bases, J shed 6 bases, and the junction held 9 bases outside the gene matches. The whole variable domain, filled in from reference TRBV2 and TRBJ1-2, reads EPEVTQTPSHQVTQMGQEVILRCVPISNHLYFYWYRQILGQKVEFLVSFYNNEISEKSEIFDDQFSVERPDGSNFTLKIRSTKLEDSAMYFCASSDINRGSDGYTFGSGTRLTVV.

This clone was counted only a few times. This rearrangement joins TRBV2 to TRBJ2-7; 9 bases fit TRBD2. Germline CDR1 reads SNHLY; CDR2 reads FYNNEI. J lost 6 bases, V lost 5 bases, and 5 bases had no gene match. The CDR3 covers 13 residues. The CDR3 nucleotides are TGTGCCAGCAGTCGCGGACTAGCGCGCGAGCAGTACTTC. The encoded protein is CASSRGLAREQYF.

This clone was detected only once. The chain combines TRBV2 with TRBJ1-2; tentative D call: TRBD1 (6 bases). The V end was cut by 6 bases, the J end by 1 base, with 21 bases between. The CDR3 covers 17 residues. Germline V lookup: CDR1 SNHLY, CDR2 FYNNEI. The CDR3 DNA reads TGTGCCAGCAGGGAGCTTACCGGACAGATAATTAACTATGGCTACACCTTC. It is translated as CASRELTGQIINYGYTF.

This chain uses TRBV9 with TRBJ2-3; 8 nucleotides align to TRBD2. Losses at the gene ends were 6 bases for V and 2 bases for J; bases not matched to a gene: 8. The CDR3 runs 15 residues. Looked up from germline, CDR1 is SGDLS and CDR2 is YYNGEE. CDR3 DNA: TGTGCCAGCAATCGCCAAGCGGGGGCCACAGATACGCAGTATTTT. The encoded protein is CASNRQAGATDTQYF.